The table lists the clone carrying this T cell receptor beta chain with many counts. MiXCR, run by TCRdb on the 5' RACE reads, gives a single entry per CDR3 protein. The table has tens of thousands of distinct CDR3 sequences, more than 13% seen once. The sample comes from a study of early T cells in non-severe SARS-CoV-2 infection. Background on the study: Whole-blood bulk RNA, unsorted, was sequenced, and chains were unpaired.

From germline, CDR1 is MDHEN and CDR2 SYDVKM. This CDR3 is 17 amino acids long. V dropped 4 bases and J dropped 5 bases, with 18 bases sitting between them. This chain joins TRBV28 and TRBJ2-6, with D possibly being TRBD1 (6 bases). The clonotype comes from an adult who was a healthcare worker with PCR-confirmed SARS-CoV-2 infection or an uninfected control (not recorded which). The sequenced sample was whole blood. The CDR3 DNA follows: TGTGCCAGCAGTTACGGACAGACTCTTACAAGGGCCAACGTCCTGACTTTC. It encodes CASSYGQTLTRANVLTF.